The next 26 T cell receptor beta chains were all read from a single sample in a study of cytomegalovirus exposure and HLA in healthy donors. TCRdb keeps only in-frame clones here, not all; method: immunoSEQ multiplex PCR. Here the sample spans around 200,000 clones, about 81% being singletons. Sequences were obtained from PBMCs. The receptors stem from a woman aged 30 to 39 in good health and CMV-seronegative.

This clone was seen a single time. J is TRBJ1-5 and V is TRBV29-1; D remains ambiguous. Germline loops: CDR1 SQVTM, CDR2 ANQGSEA. This CDR3 is 14 amino acids long. V lost 4 bases to trimming and J lost 0 bases, with 10 bases between them. CDR3: CSVGFGNSNQPQHF. The CDR3 DNA reads as TGCAGCGTTGGTTTCGGGAATAGCAATCAGCCCCAGCATTTT.

The CDR3 sequence: CASSREWGGSTEAFF. For the CDR3, the DNA is TGTGCCAGCAGCCGGGAATGGGGAGGTTCCACTGAAGCTTTCTTT. The V call is TRBV28, the J call TRBJ1-1; no definite D call. Between the trimmed V and J ends, which lost 6 bases and 4 bases, there was a span of 18 bases. The CDR3 has 15 residues. Germline CDR1 is MDHEN and CDR2 is SYDVKM.

The J gene is TRBJ1-1, the V gene TRBV9; no clear D gene. The ends were cut back, 3 bases at V and 2 bases at J, with 8 bases in the middle. The CDR3 covers 13 residues. The germline V gene has CDR1 SGDLS and CDR2 YYNGEE. CDR3 region: CASSGGSNTEAFF. The CDR3 DNA sequence: TGTGCCAGCAGCGGCGGGTCCAACACTGAAGCTTTCTTT.

In its sample, this clone was seen once. The genes are TRBV29-1 and TRBJ1-2, with a tentative D call TRBD1 (5 bases). The V gene's germline CDR1 is SQVTM and CDR2 ANQGSEA. CDR3 length equals 13 residues. V shed 6 bases and J shed 5 bases, with 16 bases lying between them. This CDR3 is CSVDPLGGYGYTF. CDR3 DNA: TGCAGCGTCGACCCGCTTGGGGGGTATGGCTACACCTTC.

This clone was seen only once. V usage is TRBV7-8 and J usage is TRBJ1-5, with 9 nucleotides matching TRBD1. The ends lost 6 bases at V and 0 bases at J; junction bases unmatched: 3. Germline CDR1 reads SGHVS; CDR2 reads FQNEAQ. The CDR3 loop spans 15 amino acids. Here the CDR3 reads CASREDRGSNQPQHF. Here the CDR3 DNA reads TGTGCCAGCAGGGAGGACAGGGGTAGCAATCAGCCCCAGCATTTT.

V is TRBV5-4 and J is TRBJ2-7, with 12 bases that match TRBD1. Germline assignment: CDR1 SGHNT and CDR2 YYREEE (reference sequence). The CDR3 is 16 residues long. V lost 0 bases and J lost 4; bases outside the gene matches: 5. The CDR3 region is CASSLGGTGGMYEQYF. The CDR3 DNA sequence: TGTGCCAGCAGCTTGGGTGGGACAGGGGGCATGTACGAGCAGTACTTC.

The chain recombines TRBV4-2 with TRBJ2-1, with 10 bases identical to TRBD2. This CDR3 comprises 16 residues. V trimming: 0 bases; J trimming: 6 bases; junction bases outside the gene matches: 5. Germline CDR1 is LGHNA and CDR2 is YNFKEQ. The CDR3 DNA sequence: TGTGCCAGCAGCCAAGAGGTAGCGGGGGGCGTCAATGAGCAGTTCTTC. Protein: CASSQEVAGGVNEQFF.

This rearrangement joins TRBV30 to TRBJ1-5; D may be TRBD1 (5 bases). CDR3 length equals 14 residues. The V end lost 2 bases, the J end lost 6 bases, and 14 bases lay between the germline ends. CDR1 is GTSNPN and CDR2 is SVGIG in the germline V gene (reference sequence). The CDR3 region has the DNA TGTGCCTGGAGTCCGGGGGTTGGGATTCAGCCCCAGCATTTT. Translation: CAWSPGVGIQPQHF.

This CDR3 reads CASRPGQTNEKLFF. In DNA, the CDR3 is TGTGCCAGCAGACCGGGACAAACTAATGAAAAACTGTTTTTT. This chain links TRBV6-6 with TRBJ1-4; possible D gene TRBD1, 6 bases. The V end was cut by 6 bases, the J end by 1 base, with 9 bases between. The CDR3 loop spans 14 amino acids. CDR1 is MNHNY, CDR2 SVGAGI, per germline (reference sequence).

With regard to this clone: Different DNA sequences within this sample yield the same CDR3. This sequence joins TRBV5-1 and TRBJ2-1; no definite D call. The CDR3 loop spans 14 amino acids. The V gene's germline CDR1 is SGHRS and CDR2 YFSETQ. Trimming pared 0 bases from V and 3 bases from J, leaving 7 bases between. CDR3 residues: CASSLGERYNEQFF. The DNA for the CDR3 is TGCGCCAGCAGCTTGGGCGAACGCTACAATGAGCAGTTCTTC.

The CDR3 reads CASKEGSNTGELFF. The CDR3 coding sequence is TGTGCCAGTAAAGAGGGCTCGAACACCGGGGAGCTGTTTTTT. V and J are TRBV19 and TRBJ2-2; a weak D match, TRBD2 (5 bases). The V end was cut by 7 bases, the J end by 0 bases, with 9 bases between. The CDR3 spans 14 residues. Germline assignment: CDR1 LNHDA and CDR2 SQIVND (reference sequence). Using reference TRBV19 and TRBJ2-2 for the parts outside the CDR3, the full variable domain is DGGITQSPKYLFRKEGQNVTLSCEQNLNHDAMYWYRQDPGQGLRLIYYSQIVNDFQKGDIAEGYSVSREKKESFPLTVTSAQKNPTAFYLCASKEGSNTGELFFGEGSRLTVL.

The chain employs TRBV5-8 and TRBJ1-5, with D unresolved. The V gene's germline CDR1 is SGHTS and CDR2 YDEGEE. The CDR3 is made up of 13 amino acids. V lost 0 bases and J 3 bases, leaving 4 bases between the germline ends. The CDR3 DNA is TGTGCCAGCAGCTTGGGGCTCAATCAGCCCCAGCATTTT. This translates into CASSLGLNQPQHF.

The chain is built from TRBV18 and TRBJ2-7, with TRBD2 matching 7 bases. V was clipped by 3 bases and J by 2 bases; unmatched bases: 7. Germline CDR1 and CDR2: KGHSH and LQKENI. The CDR3 has 15 amino acids. The CDR3 DNA follows: TGTGCCAGCTCACCTCCCGGGGGGTTCCCCTACGAGCAGTACTTC. Its translation is CASSPPGGFPYEQYF.

The table lists this clone with a few counts. The V and J genes are TRBV27 and TRBJ1-2; D ambiguous. V was cut by 3 bases and J by 1 base, with 15 bases left in between. The CDR3 contains 16 residues. The germline gives CDR1 MNHEY, CDR2 SMNVEV (reference sequence). The CDR3 is CASSFTLSGNNYGYTF. CDR3 DNA sequence: TGTGCCAGCAGTTTCACTCTATCGGGGAATAACTATGGCTACACCTTC.

The gene calls are TRBV28 and TRBJ1-5; a weak D match, TRBD1 (5 bases). V was cut by 2 bases and J by 5 bases, with 13 bases left in between. Looked up from germline, CDR1 is MDHEN and CDR2 is SYDVKM. The CDR3 covers 15 residues. CDR3 DNA sequence: TGTGCCAGCAGTTTACGGCAGGGAGGCGATCAGCCCCAGCATTTT. Residues: CASSLRQGGDQPQHF.

This clone was recorded once. The rearrangement links TRBV12-5 to TRBJ2-1; 13 nucleotides agree with TRBD2. The CDR3 spans 15 residues. With 5 bases clipped from V and 8 bases from J, the junction kept 6 bases outside the gene matches. CDR1 is LGHNT, CDR2 FRNRAP, per germline. The CDR3 nucleotides read TGTGCTAGTGGTCCCGGGACTAGCGGGACCGATGAGCAGTTCTTC. It encodes CASGPGTSGTDEQFF.

The sample holds a few counts of this clone. The chain has TRBV28 and TRBJ2-7, with 7 positions matching TRBD1. Losses at the gene ends were 7 bases for V and 0 bases for J; bases not matched to a gene: 6. CDR3 length equals 14 residues. Germline assignment: CDR1 MDHEN and CDR2 SYDVKM. CDR3 protein: CASIRTGSSYEQYF. CDR3 coding DNA: TGTGCCAGCATCCGGACAGGTTCCTCCTACGAGCAGTACTTC.

The chain carries TRBV28 and TRBJ2-7; 8 bases are shared with TRBD1. Germline lookup yields CDR1 MDHEN and CDR2 SYDVKM. The CDR3 spans 17 residues. The junction had 11 bases not matched to a gene; V was cut back by 4 bases and J by 0 bases. In DNA form, the CDR3 reads TGTGCCAGCAGTTCGACCTGGACAGGGACTTCCTCCTACGAGCAGTACTTC. This codes for CASSSTWTGTSSYEQYF.

This chain joins TRBV6-5 and TRBJ2-5, with a tentative D call TRBD1 (5 bases). The germline gives CDR1 MNHEY, CDR2 SVGAGI. The CDR3 extends over 16 amino acids. Deletions cut 0 bases from V and 5 bases from J, with 16 bases between. CDR3 sequence reads: CASSYSGPMNPETQYF. The CDR3 bases are TGTGCCAGCAGTTACTCGGGGCCGATGAATCCGGAGACCCAGTACTTC.

This chain uses TRBV6-1 with TRBJ2-3; D is undetermined. V lost 6 bases and J lost 12, with 10 bases in between. Germline-derived CDR1 and CDR2 are MNHNS and SASEGT. The CDR3 has 10 residues. CDR3 sequence: CASRLDLQYF. The CDR3 region has the DNA TGTGCCAGCAGGCTAGATCTCCAGTATTTT.

This clone was seen only once. The chain has TRBV7-2 and TRBJ2-1; a possible D gene is TRBD1 (7 bases). The CDR3 runs 13 residues. Germline V gene lookup returns CDR1 SGHTA and CDR2 FQGNSA. V lost 3 bases and J lost 9, with 12 bases in between. DNA for the CDR3: TGTGCCAGCAGCTTGATTCAGGGGGGTGAGCAGTTCTTC. Its protein is CASSLIQGGEQFF. The complete variable domain, with remaining parts taken from reference TRBV7-2 and TRBJ2-1, reads GAGVSQSPSNKVTEKGKDVELRCDPISGHTALYWYRQSLGQGLEFLIYFQGNSAPDKSGLPSDRFSAERTGGSVSTLTIQRTQQEDSAVYLCASSLIQGGEQFFGPGTRLTVL.

This clone appeared a single time. The V call is TRBV25-1, the J call TRBJ2-7, with D perhaps matching TRBD1 (6 bases). The CDR3 covers 14 residues. Germline V gene lookup returns CDR1 MGHDK and CDR2 SYGVNS. V gave up 2 bases and J gave up 3 bases, with 11 bases separating them. The CDR3 DNA follows: TGTGCCAGCAGTGAAGGCCAGGGGTTCTACGAGCAGTACTTC. Translation gives CASSEGQGFYEQYF.

The chain is built from TRBV5-4 and TRBJ2-3; 13 nucleotides agree with TRBD2. This CDR3 has 17 residues. V gave up 4 bases and J gave up 0 bases; unmatched junction bases: 5. Germline V lookup: CDR1 SGHNT, CDR2 YYREEE (reference sequence). The CDR3, as DNA: TGTGCCAGCAGCATTGGACTAGCGGGGGCTAGCACAGATACGCAGTATTTT. This encodes CASSIGLAGASTDTQYF. The full variable domain, in which reference TRBV5-4 and TRBJ2-3 provide the parts outside the CDR3, is ETGVTQSPTHLIKTRGQQVTLRCSSQSGHNTVSWYQQALGQGPQFIFQYYREEENGRGNFPPRFSGLQFPNYSSELNVNALELDDSALYLCASSIGLAGASTDTQYFGPGTRLTVL.

This clone was observed at least ten times. The rearrangement uses TRBV5-6 and TRBJ1-2; a weak D match, TRBD1 (5 bases). V was pared by 4 bases and J by 5 bases, with 15 bases between. Germline V CDR1 and CDR2: SGHDT, YYEEEE. The CDR3 runs to 14 residues. This chain's CDR3 is CASSPYRQTYGYTF. CDR3 nucleotides: TGTGCCAGCAGCCCTTACAGGCAGACATATGGCTACACCTTC.

The chain is built from TRBV6-5 and TRBJ1-3, with 7 bases matching TRBD1. The V gene's germline CDR1 is MNHEY and CDR2 SVGAGI. The CDR3 totals 14 residues. The J segment lost 3 bases and the V segment lost 6 bases, leaving 5 bases of the junction unmatched. The chain's CDR3 is CASRPRGSGNTIYF. CDR3 nucleotides: TGTGCCAGCAGGCCCAGGGGGAGTGGAAACACCATATATTTT.

The chain links TRBV27 to TRBJ1-4; perhaps TRBD1 as D (6 bases). CDR3 length: 14 residues. Per the germline V gene, CDR1 is MNHEY and CDR2 is SMNVEV (reference sequence). Trimming shortened V by 3 bases and J by 8 bases, and 13 bases separated the two germline ends. The CDR3 reads CASSFDRREEKLFF. DNA for the CDR3: TGTGCCAGCAGTTTTGACAGGCGGGAGGAAAAACTGTTTTTT.